The following is a TCR beta chain sequence with its context. The sample originates from a study of blood T cell repertoires in COVID-19. Study-level background: Sample material is recorded as cDNA or gDNA derived from T cells, B-cell-depleted T cells, or PBMCs.

Sequencing used immunoSEQ multiplex PCR; TCRdb keeps in-frame clones, though not all of them. The sample has around 50,000 clones; less than 95% are singletons. Germline CDR1 and CDR2: MDHEN and SYDVKM. This CDR3 region has 13 residues. Deletions cut 7 bases from V and 2 bases from J, with 10 bases between. Sequenced input: peripheral blood. The TCR sequence derives from a human donor in a cohort sampled during active COVID-19. V is TRBV28 and J is TRBJ2-3, with no clear D. CDR3 amino acids: CASNRLDTDTQYF. CDR3 in DNA: TGTGCCAGCAATCGGTTAGACACAGATACGCAGTATTTT.